A selection of T cell receptor beta chains follows, all from one sample in a study of CD8 T cells in ankylosing spondylitis. TCRdb ran MiXCR on the 5' RACE reads and lists one entry per CDR3 protein. The repertoire holds fewer than 650,000 distinct CDR3 sequences, with roughly 13% as singletons. The material sequenced was blood, either unsorted or a sorted T cell fraction (not recorded which). The receptors here all came from a male donor with ankylosing spondylitis. CDR3s include the opening cysteine and the closing phenylalanine or tryptophan. The D gene is left open where the match is weak. Some rows mark clone size as missing; the rest say once, few, many or name a class of expanded clone.

>TRBD2|TRBV14|TRBJ2-2|NA
CASSHLGLDHGELFF
TGTGCCAGCAGCCACCTTGGACTAGATCACGGGGAGCTGTTTTTT
>TRBD2|TRBV5-1|TRBJ2-3|NA
CASSFGTINSDTQYF
TGCGCCAGCAGCTTCGGGACTATTAACTCCGATACGCAGTATTTT
>NA|TRBV20-1|TRBJ2-1|NA
CSARDLERGFRDNEQFF
TGCAGTGCTAGAGACTTGGAAAGGGGATTCCGCGACAATGAGCAGTTCTTC
>TRBD1|TRBV5-1|TRBJ1-1|many
CASSLEGAGYTEAFF
TGCGCCAGCAGCTTGGAGGGGGCTGGGTACACTGAAGCTTTCTTT
>TRBD1|TRBV25-1|TRBJ2-3|NA
CASSDRRDRNPDTQYF
TGTGCCAGCAGTGACCGCCGGGACAGGAATCCTGATACGCAGTATTTT
>TRBD2|TRBV7-9|TRBJ2-3|few
CASSQLSGSTGTQYF
TGTGCCAGCAGCCAACTGAGCGGGAGTACTGGTACGCAGTATTTT
>NA|TRBV29-1|TRBJ2-1|few
CSQTTSWSENNEQFF
TGCAGCCAGACCACTAGCTGGAGCGAGAATAATGAGCAGTTCTTC
>NA|TRBV20-1|TRBJ2-2|few
CSASPNVGTGELFF
TGCAGTGCTAGCCCCAATGTAGGCACCGGGGAGCTGTTTTTT
>NA|TRBV7-2|TRBJ2-1|NA
CASSDRGPFEQFF
TGTGCCAGCAGCGACCGGGGTCCTTTTGAGCAGTTCTTC
>NA|TRBV7-6|TRBJ1-1|NA
CASSLMATGNTEAFF
TGTGCCAGCAGCCTCATGGCGACAGGGAACACTGAAGCTTTCTTT
>NA|TRBV7-2|TRBJ2-5|few
CASSLSSETQYF
TGTGCCAGCAGCCTTAGTTCAGAGACCCAGTACTTC
>TRBD2|TRBV9|TRBJ2-5|NA
CASSVGGTSTQETQYF
TGTGCCAGCAGCGTAGGTGGGACTAGCACCCAAGAGACCCAGTACTTC
>NA|TRBV24-1|TRBJ1-2|few
CATRTDLGYTF
TGTGCCACCCGGACCGACCTGGGCTACACCTTC
>NA|TRBV3-1|TRBJ1-2|few
CASSQVPRGGYGYTF
TGTGCCAGCAGCCAAGTTCCCAGGGGAGGCTATGGCTACACCTTC